This T cell receptor (beta chain) was captured in a study of T cells after yellow fever vaccination (dated by TCRdb to the late 2010s). Concerning the study at large: The SMART-Seq v4 Ultra Low Input RNA kit was used to prepare libraries from fractions with low cell numbers. To follow T-cell clones before and after both primary and booster YFV17D yellow fever vaccination, bulk TCR alpha and beta repertoires underwent longitudinal sequencing. Two healthy male donors made up the cohort, one aged 18 to 29 years and the other aged 30 to 40 years. Blood was collected at multiple timepoints before and after primary and secondary immunization, and bulk PBMC replicates and cell subsets were isolated.

TCR cDNA was synthesized by 5'RACE template switching, through which a universal primer site and unique molecular identifiers were introduced. cDNA synthesis was primed from both the TCR alpha and TCR beta constant segments. Libraries were amplified in two PCR steps, with sample barcodes and sequencing adapters added in the second step. Sequencing of libraries was done on Illumina HiSeq 2500 (2x100 bp) or NovaSeq (2x150 bp). In the paper's pipeline: Demultiplexing of reads and collapsing into UMI consensus sequences were performed with MIGEC, and V(D)J alignment was carried out with MiXCR. Clonotypes responding to the vaccine were identified with edgeR on replicate PBMC samples, with the criteria of FDR below 0.01 and a log2 fold change above 5 up to day 15. Each bulk clonotype was labeled CD4 or CD8 based on which sequenced repertoire, CD4 or CD8, contained the clonotype at higher abundance. A clonotype counted as NS4B-specific if enriched at least 10-fold in dextramer-positive versus dextramer-negative fractions, with CD4-biased clonotypes left out. TCRdb's own reprocessing of the public reads used fastp at Q25 and MiXCR and kept productive beta chains. Rows merge per CDR3 protein into single entries with the most common DNA and genes. These V and J calls derive from TCRdb rather than the authors' analysis. The sample profile shows some 96,000 distinct CDR3 sequences; approximately 9% of them were found once. The ten largest clones add up to over 15% of the sample.

The germline V and J ends show losses of 2 bases and 4 bases respectively, and no gene match explains 4 bases of the junction. The cysteine opens and the phenylalanine closes a CDR3 of 14 amino acids. Of the read, only the CDR3 DNA is kept; its 42 bases are in frame from base 1. The germline V gene gives CDR1 as SGHVS and CDR2 as FNYEAQ. Study-wide findings and limitations: After the booster, most clones that had expanded after primary vaccination were detected again (roughly 96% of CD4 and around nine tenths of CD8), suggesting broad maintenance of memory. Compared with the primary T-cell response, the secondary T-cell response was faster but weaker, reaching its peak on day 5 rather than on day 15. A small share of clonotypes was detected in both CD4 and CD8 compartments, with the overlap likely arising from convergent recombination. Because only a couple of donors were included in the study, the extent to which the findings can be generalized is limited. Computational filtering was needed because FACS-sorted repertoires could contain abundant contaminating clonotypes from the bulk population.

The treatment or condition tag for this specimen amounts to: live attenuated yellow fever vaccine strain. PBMCs were isolated from peripheral blood using a standard Ficoll-Paque protocol. Epitope-specific CD8 T cells were sorted with a dextramer loaded with the yellow fever NS4B epitope peptide, together with anti-CD3 and anti-CD8 staining. TriZol was used to extract RNA from bulk PBMCs, CD4 and CD8 fractions, and dextramer-positive and dextramer-negative fractions. This clonotype was seen a few times. Base-call qualities are not available, and no considerably larger clone is one nucleotide away. The rearrangement combines TRBV7-6 with TRBJ2-7; 8 central bases correspond to TRBD1. This TCR derives from a man younger than 30 who received the YFV17D yellow fever vaccine. The material sequenced was CD8+ T cells not binding an NS4B(214-222) dextramer, sorted from PBMCs, taken roughly 14 days after the first yellow fever vaccination. Reading the label with the study, this specimen's cell subset or site is: NS4B epitope dextramer-negative CD8 T cells. Here the CDR3 is given as CASSLTTGVYEQYF. The sequenced DNA: TGTGCCAGCAGCTTAACGACAGGGGTGTACGAGCAGTACTTC.